This TCR beta chain appears in the sequencing data of a study of tumor and adjacent non-tumor tissue in lung cancer. Turning to the study itself: Samples averaged approximately 3.9 million productive TCRbeta reads each.

CDR3 size: 16 residues. Per the germline V gene, CDR1 is KGHDR and CDR2 is SFDVKD. V trimming: 3 bases; J trimming: 4 bases; junction bases outside the gene matches: 9. The library came from three nested PCR rounds adapted from ARM-PCR protocols. TCRdb ran MiXCR on the multiplex PCR reads and lists one entry per CDR3 protein. The table has 70,000 to 90,000 distinct CDR3 sequences, roughly 80% seen once. RNA was extracted from bulk tissue without any cell sorting. This non-tumor lung sample came from over 3 cm beyond the tumor edge. Study findings and constraints: Tumor tissue had significantly higher TCR diversity than normal lung.

As concerns this clonotype: Its antigen remains unknown.

The TCR sequence derives from a man aged 60 to 69 with non-small cell lung cancer. Sequenced material: distant non-tumor lung tissue. V usage is TRBV24-1 and J usage is TRBJ2-5, with 8 bases matching TRBD2. CDR3 coding DNA: TGTGCCACCAGTGATGGGACTAGAGGGGGGACAGAGACCCAGTACTTC. It codes for CATSDGTRGGTETQYF.